This TCR beta chain was identified during a study of cytomegalovirus exposure and HLA in healthy donors. Per the germline V gene, CDR1 is SGHRS and CDR2 is YFSETQ. The CDR3 spans 14 residues. Trimming stripped 2 bases from V and 6 bases from J, with 12 bases between. This PCR relied on a set of 60 Vbeta primers and 13 Jbeta primers. Generated by immunoSEQ multiplex PCR, the TCRdb table keeps only in-frame clones and is missing some. The repertoire holds 150,000 to 200,000 clones, with approximately 81% as singletons. Likely unrecorded immune exposures existed in these nominally healthy donors. The J gene is TRBJ2-1, the V gene TRBV5-1, with D hard to call. The sequencing sample was made of PBMCs. This clonotype originated in a woman younger than 30 in good health and CMV-seropositive. The CDR3 nucleotides are TGCGCCAGCAGCTTAGATATTCAAGCCAATGAGCAGTTCTTC. It codes for CASSLDIQANEQFF. The full variable domain, with the rest looked up from reference TRBV5-1 and TRBJ2-1, is KAGVTQTPRYLIKTRGQQVTLSCSPISGHRSVSWYQQTPGQGLQFLFEYFSETQRNKGNFPGRFSGRQFSNSRSEMNVSTLELGDSALYLCASSLDIQANEQFFGPGTRLTVL.